The 14 T cell receptor beta chains given below trace back to one sample, sequenced in a study of CD8+ T cells in alopecia areata. Extracted RNA was reverse transcribed into cDNA, the sequencing template. Only in-frame clones appear in the TCRdb table, and some are missing; sequencing was by immunoSEQ multiplex PCR. The sample has about 97,000 clones; 35% to 45% are singletons. The sample taken for sequencing was CD4+ T cells sorted from blood. These receptors were collected from a human donor with alopecia areata.

In this sample, this clone turned up a few times. V and J are TRBV6-6 and TRBJ2-2, with D maybe TRBD2 (5 bases). The CDR3 is made up of 15 amino acids. Germline CDR1 and CDR2: MNHNY and SVGAGI (reference sequence). V was cut by 2 bases and J by 1 base, with 8 bases left in between. The CDR3 loop is CASSYEGGNTGELFF. The CDR3 region has the DNA TGTGCCAGCAGTTACGAGGGCGGGAACACCGGGGAGCTGTTTTTT.

Here the CDR3 DNA reads TGTGCCACCAGCAGAGATAGGGCACAAGAGACCCAGTACTTC. Translation gives CATSRDRAQETQYF. The rearrangement uses TRBV15 and TRBJ2-5; no clear D gene. This CDR3 has 14 amino acids. V lost 0 bases, J lost 2 bases, and 7 bases lay in between. Per the germline V gene, CDR1 is LNHNV and CDR2 is YYDKDF (reference sequence).

The V gene is TRBV2, the J gene TRBJ2-5; TRBD2 might be the D (5 bases). The CDR3 loop spans 13 amino acids. Germline CDR1 SNHLY, CDR2 FYNNEI. Between the trimmed V and J ends, which lost 3 bases and 3 bases, there was a span of 8 bases. The CDR3 reads CASSENSEETQYF. As DNA, the CDR3 is TGTGCCAGCAGTGAGAATAGCGAAGAGACCCAGTACTTC.

This clone has a count of ten or more. The chain carries TRBV4-1 and TRBJ2-4; D unresolved. Germline V gene lookup returns CDR1 MGHRA and CDR2 YSYEKL. V lost 1 base, J lost 0 bases, and 16 bases lay in between. CDR3 length: 18 amino acids. CDR3 sequence: CASSQAGTTPLAKNIQYF. In DNA form, the CDR3 reads TGCGCCAGCAGCCAAGCAGGAACGACTCCCTTAGCCAAAAACATTCAGTACTTC.

The gene calls are TRBV6-5 and TRBJ2-2, with D hard to call. Trimming took off 2 bases at V and 13 bases at J, with 14 bases between the two ends. CDR1 MNHEY and CDR2 SVGAGI come from the germline V gene. The CDR3 runs to 13 residues. The CDR3, as DNA: TGTGCCAGCAGTTACACACAGAGCCCCGCGCTGTTTTTT. Its translation is CASSYTQSPALFF.

The chain employs TRBV5-1 and TRBJ2-1; 7 bases are shared with TRBD2. CDR1 and CDR2 (germline): SGHRS, YFSETQ. CDR3 length equals 14 residues. The V gene end was trimmed by 4 bases and the J gene end by 5 bases; junction bases not matched to a gene: 6. CDR3 protein: CASSGGTINNEQFF. CDR3 in DNA: TGCGCCAGCAGCGGCGGGACTATAAACAATGAGCAGTTCTTC.

The chain employs TRBV4-1 and TRBJ2-1; 8 positions match TRBD2. The CDR3 has 14 amino acids. Looked up from germline, CDR1 is MGHRA and CDR2 is YSYEKL. The trim removed 4 bases at V and 5 bases at J, leaving 4 bases unmatched. The CDR3, as DNA: TGCGCCAGCAGCCGAAATAGCGGGGACAATGAGCAGTTCTTC. Residues: CASSRNSGDNEQFF.

This clone was observed a few times. A much larger clone differs from this one at a single base, so this may be a read error. This sequence joins TRBV23-1 and TRBJ2-1; D could derive from TRBD1 or TRBD2 (5 bases each). TRBV23-1 is an ORF, with its function uncertain. Trimming removed 3 bases from V and 8 bases from J, with 5 bases in between. This CDR3 has 11 residues. In DNA form, the CDR3 reads TGCGCCAGCAGTCAGGGGGATGAGCAGTTCTTC. Its translation is CASSQGDEQFF.

V and J are TRBV28 and TRBJ2-1; no definite D call. In germline, CDR1 is MDHEN, CDR2 SYDVKM. The CDR3 runs to 14 residues. The V gene lost 6 bases and the J gene lost 4 bases, with 13 bases spanning the gap. CDR3 DNA: TGTGCCAGCAGATCTTTCCCTCCTTACAATGAGCAGTTCTTC. Its protein product is CASRSFPPYNEQFF.

This sequence joins TRBV11-2 and TRBJ2-2, with 8 bases aligning to TRBD2. The CDR3 loop spans 17 amino acids. The junction had 4 bases not matched to a gene; V was cut back by 0 bases and J by 1 base. Per germline, CDR1 SGHAT and CDR2 FQNNGV. The CDR3 protein is CASSLDPAGVNTGELFF. The CDR3 DNA is TGTGCCAGCAGCTTAGACCCAGCGGGGGTGAACACCGGGGAGCTGTTTTTT.

The table lists this clone with a few counts. At one end, the junction sequence differs from germline, possibly due to a read error. V and J are TRBV7-9 and TRBJ2-5, with D possibly matching TRBD2 (6 bases). The germline gives CDR1 SEHNR, CDR2 FQNEAQ (reference sequence). This CDR3 is built from 12 residues. In DNA, the CDR3 is TGTGCCAGCAGGGGGGACTCGGGACTCCTCAACTTC. The encoded protein is CASRGDSGLLNF.

This clone was detected only a few times. This chain links TRBV29-1 with TRBJ1-3; no reliable D call. Germline CDR1 and CDR2: SQVTM and ANQGSEA. This CDR3 spans 12 amino acids. The V and J ends lost 6 bases and 2 bases respectively, with 8 bases between them. CDR3 sequence (DNA): TGCAGCGTGATTGTAACTGGAAACACCATATATTTT. Protein: CSVIVTGNTIYF.

The V call is TRBV29-1, the J call TRBJ2-2, with D unclear. The CDR3 runs 15 residues. The V end lost 2 bases, the J end lost 7 bases, and 17 bases lay between the germline ends. CDR1 is SQVTM, CDR2 ANQGSEA, per germline. The DNA of the CDR3 is TGCAGCGTTGAATCTCGGCTGGGAAGTCACGGGGAGCTGTTTTTT. It codes for CSVESRLGSHGELFF.

The CDR3 bases are TGTGCCAGCAGCCCTAGCGGGAGATCCACAGATACGCAGTATTTT. Translation gives CASSPSGRSTDTQYF. This chain joins TRBV7-2 and TRBJ2-3, with 10 bases fitting TRBD2. V shed 5 bases, J shed 2 bases, and the junction held 4 bases outside the gene matches. The CDR3 is made up of 15 amino acids. Germline CDR1 is SGHTA and CDR2 is FQGNSA.